A single sample is the source of the 28 T cell receptor beta chains below, sequenced in a study of T cells in Graves' hyperthyroidism and ophthalmopathy. RNA transcripts served as the template for amplifying TCR beta CDR3 regions. The study used the HTBI primer set for a first-round RT-PCR of the TCR CDR3. One entry per CDR3 protein results from TCRdb running MiXCR on the multiplex PCR reads. The table records 250,000 to 300,000 distinct CDR3 sequences, about 16% of them present only once. Material for sequencing was blood. These receptors were taken from a woman aged 45 to 65 with Graves' hyperthyroidism that later progressed to Graves' ophthalmopathy.

This sequence joins TRBV6-1 and TRBJ1-2; D possibly corresponds to TRBD1 (6 bases). V was cut by 2 bases and J by 3 bases, with 10 bases left in between. CDR3 size: 14 residues. Germline V gene lookup returns CDR1 MNHNS and CDR2 SASEGT. The DNA for the CDR3 is TGTGCCAGCAGTGAAAAACAGGGCTACTATGGCTACACCTTC. It yields the protein CASSEKQGYYGYTF.

This clonotype has just a few counts. The chain has TRBV2 and TRBJ2-4, with TRBD1 as a possible D gene (7 bases). Germline CDR1 and CDR2: SNHLY and FYNNEI. This CDR3 spans 17 amino acids. Trimming cost V 7 bases and J 1 base, with 20 bases left between them. CDR3 nucleotide sequence: TGTGCCAGCACCCAAGCCCGGGACAGCGGGGCCAAAAACATTCAGTACTTC. Its translation: CASTQARDSGAKNIQYF.

This clonotype was detected many times. The chain has TRBV2 and TRBJ1-2; 7 bases are a match to TRBD1. CDR1 is SNHLY, CDR2 FYNNEI, per germline. The CDR3 spans 14 residues. The trim removed 10 bases at V and 8 bases at J, leaving 16 bases unmatched. The CDR3 bases are TGTGCCACCTTCTCCAAAACAGGGGCGGGAGGCTACACCTTC. Protein product: CATFSKTGAGGYTF.

This clonotype was seen many times. V and J are TRBV30 and TRBJ2-2; D is unclear. Germline assignment: CDR1 GTSNPN and CDR2 SVGIG (reference sequence). V gave up 0 bases and J gave up 5 bases, with 4 bases separating them. The CDR3 is 12 residues long. This CDR3 reads CAWSVYTGELFF. CDR3 coding DNA: TGTGCCTGGAGTGTCTATACCGGGGAGCTGTTTTTT.

This chain links TRBV18 with TRBJ1-4; D remains unclear. The CDR3 has 16 amino acids. In germline, CDR1 is KGHSH, CDR2 LQKENI. The V and J ends lost 3 bases and 8 bases respectively, with 19 bases between them. The CDR3 bases are TGTGCCAGCTCACCGCCGAACATGCAAACTGGGGAAAAACTGTTTTTT. This gives the protein CASSPPNMQTGEKLFF.

In its sample, this clonotype was seen many times. J is TRBJ2-7 and V is TRBV2; 11 bases line up with TRBD1. J was trimmed by 3 bases and V by 8 bases; bases with no gene match: 12. There are 16 residues in the CDR3. From germline, CDR1 is SNHLY and CDR2 FYNNEI. For the CDR3, the DNA is TGTGCCAGCCATCCGGGCGGGACAGGGGGATACTACGAGCAGTACTTC. It encodes CASHPGGTGGYYEQYF.

This clonotype was counted ten times or more. The gene calls are TRBV5-1 and TRBJ2-7; 8 bases align to TRBD2. Germline trimming cut 0 bases from V and 1 base from J; bases unmatched to any gene: 18. Germline loops: CDR1 SGHRS, CDR2 YFSETQ. The CDR3 has 20 residues. Written as DNA, the CDR3 is TGCGCCAGCAGCTTGGCCCAGATAAACCAGCGGGAGCTACGTTCCTACGAGCAGTACTTC. Its translation is CASSLAQINQRELRSYEQYF.

This clonotype was detected ten times or more. The V gene is TRBV3-1, the J gene TRBJ1-1; 10 bases map to TRBD1. In germline, CDR1 is LGHDT, CDR2 YNNKEL (reference sequence). This CDR3 comprises 16 residues. The V and J ends lost 2 bases and 4 bases, in that order; junction bases with no gene match: 7. The CDR3 DNA is TGTGCCAGCAGCCAACCTTCGGGACAGGGGAGCACTGAAGCTTTCTTT. This gives the protein CASSQPSGQGSTEAFF. The variable domain in full, completed from reference TRBV3-1 and TRBJ1-1, reads DTAVSQTPKYLVTQMGNDKSIKCEQNLGHDTMYWYKQDSKKFLKIMFSYNNKELIINETVPNRFSPKSPDKAHLNLHINSLELGDSAVYFCASSQPSGQGSTEAFFGQGTRLTVV.

This clonotype was recorded many times. The rearrangement uses TRBV13 and TRBJ2-7; 8 bases agree with TRBD1. Germline-derived CDR1 and CDR2 are PRHDT and FYEKMQ (reference sequence). V dropped 10 bases and J dropped 4; count of bases not matched to a gene: 12. This CDR3 region has 14 residues. Written as DNA, the CDR3 is TGTGCCATTACAAGGGCAGGGGGCCCTTACGAGCAGTACTTC. Translation: CAITRAGGPYEQYF.

This clonotype was seen more than once but under ten times. The rearrangement links TRBV18 to TRBJ1-1; the D is unclear. The CDR3 is made up of 14 amino acids. CDR1 KGHSH and CDR2 LQKENI come from the germline V gene. The V and J ends lost 3 bases and 2 bases respectively, with 10 bases between them. As DNA, the CDR3 is TGTGCCAGCTCACCTTTTCGCACCAACACTGAAGCTTTCTTT. Amino acids: CASSPFRTNTEAFF. Looking up the rest from reference TRBV18 and TRBJ1-1 gives the full variable domain: NAGVMQNPRHLVRRRGQEARLRCSPMKGHSHVYWYRQLPEEGLKFMVYLQKENIIDESGMPKERFSAEFPKEGPSILRIQQVVRGDSAAYFCASSPFRTNTEAFFGQGTRLTVV.

This clonotype was recorded a few times. The V gene is TRBV30, the J gene TRBJ2-2; D remains unclear. Germline assignment: CDR1 GTSNPN and CDR2 SVGIG (reference sequence). V lost 0 bases and J 5 bases, leaving 7 bases between the germline ends. The CDR3 has 13 residues. The CDR3 coding sequence is TGTGCCTGGAGTGTACGGGTTACCGGGGAGCTGTTTTTT. It translates to CAWSVRVTGELFF.

This clonotype has a count of ten or more. This chain joins TRBV7-9 and TRBJ2-7, with 15 nucleotides matching TRBD2. V dropped 5 bases and J dropped 4; count of bases not matched to a gene: 15. The CDR3 has 19 amino acids. Germline V gene sequence: CDR1 SEHNR, CDR2 FQNEAQ (reference sequence). CDR3 sequence reads: CASSPRTSGRVVLWYEQYF. CDR3 DNA sequence: TGTGCCAGCAGCCCCCGGACTAGCGGGAGGGTTGTGTTGTGGTACGAGCAGTACTTC. The variable domain in full, completed from reference TRBV7-9 and TRBJ2-7, reads DTGVSQNPRHKITKRGQNVTFRCDPISEHNRLYWYRQTLGQGPEFLTYFQNEAQLEKSRLLSDRFSAERPKGSFSTLEIQRTEQGDSAMYLCASSPRTSGRVVLWYEQYFGPGTRLTVT.

This clonotype occurred many times. The CDR3 DNA follows: TGCGCCAGCAGCTTGGCCTCCCCAGATACGCAGTATTTT. Its protein is CASSLASPDTQYF. V usage is TRBV5-1 and J usage is TRBJ2-3; no firm D call. CDR1 is SGHRS, CDR2 YFSETQ, per germline. The CDR3 loop spans 13 amino acids. Trimming took 0 bases from V and 4 from J, leaving 6 bases between them.

This clonotype was recorded a few times. The chain combines TRBV29-1 with TRBJ1-5; D possibly corresponds to TRBD1 (5 bases). Per the germline V gene, CDR1 is SQVTM and CDR2 is ANQGSEA. V gave up 4 bases and J gave up 6 bases, with 16 bases separating them. The CDR3 is made up of 14 amino acids. CDR3 sequence (DNA): TGCAGCGTTGGATCGGGGGGGTCGAGTCAGCCCCAGCATTTT. It yields the protein CSVGSGGSSQPQHF.

On this clonotype: At one end, the junction sequence differs from germline, possibly due to a read error. The chain recombines TRBV7-6 with TRBJ2-1; 10 nucleotides align to TRBD2. Germline V gene data show CDR1 as SGHVS and CDR2 as FNYEAQ. The length of the CDR3 is 16 residues. The CDR3 sequence: CASNLAGAGGYNEQFF. CDR3 coding DNA: TGTGCCAGCAACTTAGCGGGAGCGGGAGGGTACAATGAGCAGTTCTTC. Variable domain in full (rest from reference TRBV7-6 and TRBJ2-1): GAGVSQSPRYKVTKRGQDVALRCDPISGHVSLYWYRQALGQGPEFLTYFNYEAQQDKSGLPNDRFSAERPEGSISTLTIQRTEQRDSAMYRCASNLAGAGGYNEQFFGPGTRLTVL.

This clonotype was seen many times. The chain is built from TRBV11-1 and TRBJ2-7, with a possible D match to TRBD2 (5 bases). V was cut by 5 bases and J by 1 base, with 12 bases left in between. Germline V lookup: CDR1 SGHAT, CDR2 FQDESV (reference sequence). The CDR3 loop spans 14 amino acids. DNA for the CDR3: TGTGCCAGCAGCACGGACTGGTCATCCTACGAGCAGTACTTC. It is translated as CASSTDWSSYEQYF.

As concerns this clonotype: Just one base apart from a much larger clone, this may be a read error. The genes are TRBV12-3 or TRBV12-4 and TRBJ2-5; possibly TRBD1 or TRBD2 for D (6 bases each). The end of the DNA is better explained by TRBJ2-1, so the J call may be wrong. This CDR3 is 16 amino acids long. The CDR3 loop is CASSRSGPRGGETQFF. CDR3 nucleotides: TGTGCCAGCAGTCGCTCGGGCCCCAGGGGAGGAGAGACCCAGTTCTTC.

The table lists this clonotype with many counts. This chain connects TRBV12-3 or TRBV12-4 to TRBJ2-2, with TRBD1 identical over 11 bases. After removal of 3 bases from V and 3 bases from J, the junction contained 6 bases not matched to a gene. This CDR3 is built from 17 residues. The CDR3 sequence: CASSFGGTGGDTGELFF. The CDR3 bases are TGTGCCAGCAGTTTTGGTGGGACAGGGGGAGACACCGGGGAGCTGTTTTTT.

This clonotype was seen ten or more times. The chain is built from TRBV10-3 and TRBJ2-7; D call uncertain. From germline, CDR1 is ENHRY and CDR2 SYGVKD. V lost 6 bases to trimming and J lost 0 bases, with 9 bases between them. The CDR3 is 13 amino acids. The CDR3 protein is CAIRLDDSYEQYF. The DNA for the CDR3 is TGTGCCATCAGATTGGACGACTCCTACGAGCAGTACTTC.

This clonotype was seen ten or more times. This chain connects TRBV10-2 to TRBJ2-5, with 7 nucleotides matching TRBD2. The CDR3 runs 11 residues. Germline V CDR1 and CDR2: WSHSY, SAAADI. V lost 6 bases, J lost 5 bases, and 0 bases stayed unmatched. The CDR3 bases are TGCGCCAGCAGCGGGAGGGAGACCCAGTACTTC. Translating it yields CASSGRETQYF.

This clonotype was recorded at least ten times. The chain combines TRBV5-1 with TRBJ1-1; unclear D gene. The CDR3 length is 13 residues. Germline CDR1 and CDR2: SGHRS and YFSETQ. V gave up 4 bases and J gave up 8 bases, with 15 bases separating them. The CDR3 DNA sequence: TGCGCCAGCAGCCTAAGTCCCGGGAAAGAAGCTTTCTTT. Translating it yields CASSLSPGKEAFF.

This clonotype has just one count. One base away lies a much larger clone, so this may be a sequencing read error. The CDR3 nucleotides are TGTTCCAGCAGTTCAGACCCGAGGGGCTATGGCTACACCTTC. It yields the protein CSSSSDPRGYGYTF. V usage is TRBV7-9 and J usage is TRBJ1-2; tentative D call: TRBD1 (5 bases). This CDR3 has 14 amino acids. Germline V gene lookup returns CDR1 SEHNR and CDR2 FQNEAQ (reference sequence).

The chain links TRBV20-1 to TRBJ1-5; D unclear. The CDR3 is 15 amino acids. Germline V gives CDR1 DFQATT, CDR2 SNEGSKA (reference sequence). Trimming cost V 4 bases and J 0 bases, with 13 bases left between them. The CDR3 DNA reads as TGCAGTGCTAAGAGAGGACGAAATAGCAATCAGCCCCAGCATTTT. Residues: CSAKRGRNSNQPQHF.

This clonotype was recorded at least ten times. The chain employs TRBV2 and TRBJ1-4, with D tentatively TRBD1 (5 bases). Germline lookup yields CDR1 SNHLY and CDR2 FYNNEI. V lost 8 bases to trimming and J lost 1 base, with 14 bases between them. The CDR3 totals 15 residues. The CDR3 bases are TGTGCCAGCCAGGATACGGGGCGAACTAATGAAAAACTGTTTTTT. Translating gives CASQDTGRTNEKLFF.

This clonotype was detected ten times or more. The CDR3 bases are TGTGCCAGCAGCTCACTCGTCGACGGGCCTTACGAGCAGTACTTC. Its protein is CASSSLVDGPYEQYF. The chain links TRBV7-9 to TRBJ2-7; D is uncertain. Trimming removed 4 bases at V and 4 bases at J, with 17 bases between. Germline V CDR1 and CDR2: SEHNR, FQNEAQ (reference sequence). This CDR3 has 15 amino acids.

This clonotype was counted ten times or more. This sequence joins TRBV29-1 and TRBJ2-5, with TRBD2 identical over 11 bases. From germline, CDR1 is SQVTM and CDR2 ANQGSEA. V trimming: 4 bases; J trimming: 5 bases; junction bases outside the gene matches: 6. There are 14 residues in the CDR3. CDR3 sequence (DNA): TGCAGCGTTGCTACTAGCGGGAGTTTGGAGACCCAGTACTTC. Its protein product is CSVATSGSLETQYF.

This chain joins TRBV13 and TRBJ2-7; D is uncertain. Trimming took off 5 bases at V and 4 bases at J, with 15 bases between the two ends. The CDR3 totals 14 residues. The germline gives CDR1 PRHDT, CDR2 FYEKMQ (reference sequence). This chain's CDR3 is CASSPRQATYEQYF. The CDR3 region has the DNA TGTGCCAGCAGCCCCCGGCAGGCTACTTACGAGCAGTACTTC.

The chain employs TRBV9 and TRBJ2-2; perhaps TRBD1 as D (6 bases). The CDR3 is 14 amino acids. Trimming left V 2 bases short and J 7 bases short, with 12 bases between. CDR1 and CDR2 from the germline V gene are SGDLS and YYNGEE. The CDR3 sequence is CASSVGAQGGELFF. In DNA, the CDR3 is TGTGCCAGCAGCGTTGGGGCACAGGGCGGGGAGCTGTTTTTT.